Listed here is a single T cell receptor beta chain. Antigen: not known. Looked up from germline, CDR1 is MNHNS and CDR2 is SASEGT. The CDR3 loop spans 16 amino acids. The V end was cut by 2 bases, the J end by 0 bases, with 13 bases between. These data originate in a study of cytomegalovirus exposure and HLA in healthy donors. The study, taken as a whole, reports: Some TCR beta chains (164 of them) were listed as cytomegalovirus-associated. The classifier reportedly diagnosed cytomegalovirus status with high sensitivity and specificity.

Amplification used 60 Vbeta primers and 13 Jbeta primers. Assay: immunoSEQ multiplex PCR; the TCRdb copy retains only in-frame clones and omits some. The table includes some 65,000 clones, approximately 78% detected once. The source material was PBMCs. This TCR derives from a girl under 18 in good health and CMV-seropositive. The chain employs TRBV6-1 and TRBJ1-1, with D possibly matching TRBD1 (5 bases). The DNA of the CDR3 is TGTGCCAGCAGTGAACGGGTCGGGGGAATGAACACTGAAGCTTTCTTT. This encodes CASSERVGGMNTEAFF.